The 9 T cell receptor beta chains given below trace back to one sample, sequenced in a study of shared clonotypes between healthy human individuals. The table came from immunoSEQ multiplex PCR; TCRdb's copy has only in-frame clones and leaves some out. The sample has roughly 2.6 million clones, around 90% seen once. The specimen was naive CD4+ T cells sorted from blood. The subset denotes: CD45RA+ positively selected. These receptors all come from a man aged 18 to 29 in good health.

This clone was counted only a few times. This sequence joins TRBV7-8 and TRBJ1-4; D is unresolved. The CDR3 is made up of 12 amino acids. The V and J ends lost 5 bases and 11 bases respectively, with 12 bases between them. Germline V gives CDR1 SGHVS, CDR2 FQNEAQ. CDR3 DNA sequence: TGTGCCAGCAGCCTGGGTCCTACCAAACTGTTTTTT. Protein product: CASSLGPTKLFF.

The genes are TRBV2 and TRBJ1-1; D gene unclear. CDR1 and CDR2 from the germline V gene are SNHLY and FYNNEI. Trimming removed 5 bases at V and 5 bases at J, with 12 bases between. The CDR3 is made up of 13 amino acids. In nucleotides, the CDR3 is TGTGCCAGCAGTCCCCGGTGGGAGACTGAAGCTTTCTTT. Amino acid sequence: CASSPRWETEAFF.

The V call is TRBV5-1, the J call TRBJ2-5, with a tentative D call TRBD2 (6 bases). CDR1 and CDR2 from the germline V gene are SGHRS and YFSETQ. This CDR3 region has 13 residues. The ends were cut back, 6 bases at V and 0 bases at J, with 9 bases in the middle. The CDR3 loop is CASTGDYQETQYF. As DNA, the CDR3 is TGCGCCAGCACCGGGGACTACCAAGAGACCCAGTACTTC. The full variable domain, completed using reference TRBV5-1 and TRBJ2-5, is KAGVTQTPRYLIKTRGQQVTLSCSPISGHRSVSWYQQTPGQGLQFLFEYFSETQRNKGNFPGRFSGRQFSNSRSEMNVSTLELGDSALYLCASTGDYQETQYFGPGTRLLVL.

This chain's CDR3 is CASSEQEVTNEKLFF. CDR3 nucleotide sequence: TGTGCCAGTAGTGAGCAAGAGGTGACTAATGAAAAACTGTTTTTT. The gene calls are TRBV19 and TRBJ1-4; D gene unclear. V shed 5 bases and J shed 2 bases, with 12 bases lying between them. Germline values: CDR1 LNHDA, CDR2 SQIVND (reference sequence). This CDR3 spans 15 amino acids.

The rearrangement joins TRBV21-1 to TRBJ2-6. TRBV21-1 represents a pseudogene. The CDR3 contains 17 residues. The DNA for the CDR3 is TGTGCCAGCAGCCTCCGGGACGGTCCCCTCGTGGCCAACGTCCTGACTTTC. It yields the protein CASSLRDGPLVANVLTF.

This clone has only one observation. V usage is TRBV11-2 and J usage is TRBJ2-7; the match to TRBD2 covers 8 bases. V was clipped by 5 bases and J by 2 bases; unmatched bases: 8. The CDR3 contains 15 residues. Germline CDR1 reads SGHAT; CDR2 reads FQNNGV. DNA for the CDR3: TGTGCCAGCAGCCGGGGGGGGGCCGGGGCCTACGAGCAGTACTTC. It translates to CASSRGGAGAYEQYF.

This chain connects TRBV11-3 to TRBJ2-2, with a weak D call TRBD2 (5 bases). Germline V gene data show CDR1 as SGHNT and CDR2 as YENEEA. Deletions cut 5 bases from V and 0 bases from J, with 10 bases between. The CDR3 loop spans 15 amino acids. The CDR3 loop is CASSISEPNTGELFF. Here the CDR3 DNA reads TGTGCCAGCAGCATTAGCGAACCGAACACCGGGGAGCTGTTTTTT.

V gene TRBV5-4 combines with J gene TRBJ1-6; tentative D call: TRBD1 (5 bases). The CDR3 covers 14 residues. Between the trimmed V and J ends, which lost 2 bases and 6 bases, there was a span of 9 bases. Germline CDR1 SGHNT, CDR2 YYREEE (reference sequence). The CDR3 is CASSFSGGNSPLHF. CDR3 bases: TGTGCCAGCAGCTTCTCTGGGGGTAATTCACCCCTCCACTTT.

This clone appeared a few times. J is TRBJ2-7 and V is TRBV15, with D uncertain. V lost 0 bases, J lost 3 bases, and 9 bases lay in between. The CDR3 has 14 residues. Germline V gene data show CDR1 as LNHNV and CDR2 as YYDKDF (reference sequence). In nucleotides, the CDR3 is TGTGCCACCAGCAGAGATGCTGGAATCTACGAGCAGTACTTC. This codes for CATSRDAGIYEQYF.